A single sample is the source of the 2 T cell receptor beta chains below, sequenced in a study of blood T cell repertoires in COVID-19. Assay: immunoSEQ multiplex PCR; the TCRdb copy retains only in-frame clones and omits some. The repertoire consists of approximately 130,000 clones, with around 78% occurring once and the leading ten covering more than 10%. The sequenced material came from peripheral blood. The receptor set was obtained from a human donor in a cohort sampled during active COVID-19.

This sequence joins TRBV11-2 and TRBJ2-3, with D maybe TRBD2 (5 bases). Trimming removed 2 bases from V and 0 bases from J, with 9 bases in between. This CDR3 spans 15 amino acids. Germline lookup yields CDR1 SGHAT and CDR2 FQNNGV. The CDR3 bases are TGTGCCAGCAGCTTATCGACTACTAGCACAGATACGCAGTATTTT. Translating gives CASSLSTTSTDTQYF.

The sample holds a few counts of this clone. CDR3 sequence (DNA): TGTGCCAGCCTTGGACTAGCGGGGGGGCCGCGCAATGAGCAGTTCTTC. Translating gives CASLGLAGGPRNEQFF. This chain connects TRBV2 to TRBJ2-1; 15 bases are a match to TRBD2. The CDR3 runs 16 residues. Germline CDR1 and CDR2: SNHLY and FYNNEI. V was clipped by 8 bases and J by 6 bases; unmatched bases: 8. The full variable domain, completed using reference TRBV2 and TRBJ2-1, is EPEVTQTPSHQVTQMGQEVILRCVPISNHLYFYWYRQILGQKVEFLVSFYNNEISEKSEIFDDQFSVERPDGSNFTLKIRSTKLEDSAMYFCASLGLAGGPRNEQFFGPGTRLTVL.